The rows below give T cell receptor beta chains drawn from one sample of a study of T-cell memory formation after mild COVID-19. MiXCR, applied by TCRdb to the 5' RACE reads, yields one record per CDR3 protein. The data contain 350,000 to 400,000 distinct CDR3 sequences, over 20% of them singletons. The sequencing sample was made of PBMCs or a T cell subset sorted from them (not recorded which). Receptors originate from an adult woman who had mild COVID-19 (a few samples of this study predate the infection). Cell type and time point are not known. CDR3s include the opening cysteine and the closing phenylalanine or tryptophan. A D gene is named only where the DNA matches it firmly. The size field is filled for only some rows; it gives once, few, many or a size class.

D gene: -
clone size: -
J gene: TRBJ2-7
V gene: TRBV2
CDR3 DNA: TGTGCCAGCAGTGACCGGAGCTGGGGCGAGCAGTACTTC
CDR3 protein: CASSDRSWGEQYF

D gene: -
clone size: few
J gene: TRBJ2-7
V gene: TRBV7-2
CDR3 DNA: TGTGCCAGCAGCTTCGGAATGGGGAACGAGCAGTACTTC
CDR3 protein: CASSFGMGNEQYF

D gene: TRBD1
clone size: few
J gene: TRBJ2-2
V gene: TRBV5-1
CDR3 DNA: TGCGCCAGCAGCCTGACAGGGGCCCACACCGGGGAGCTGTTTTTT
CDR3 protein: CASSLTGAHTGELFF

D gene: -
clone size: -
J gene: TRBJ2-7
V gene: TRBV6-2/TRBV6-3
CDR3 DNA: TGTGCCAGCAGTGCACTTAGGGGCGGTCCGGACTACGAGCAGTACTTC
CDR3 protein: CASSALRGGPDYEQYF

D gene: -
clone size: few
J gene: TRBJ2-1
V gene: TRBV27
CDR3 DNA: TGTGCCAGCAGTTTACCCCCTCATGGGTACAATGAGCAGTTCTTC
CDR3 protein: CASSLPPHGYNEQFF

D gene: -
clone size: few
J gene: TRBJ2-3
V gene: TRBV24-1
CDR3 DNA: TGTGCCACCAGTGTGGGATCAGTAAGAGATACGCAGTATTTT
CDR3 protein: CATSVGSVRDTQYF

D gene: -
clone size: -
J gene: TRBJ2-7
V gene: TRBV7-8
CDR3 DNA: TGTGCCAGCAGCAAGGGGGAGGGGTCGGGCGAGCAGTACTTC
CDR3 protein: CASSKGEGSGEQYF

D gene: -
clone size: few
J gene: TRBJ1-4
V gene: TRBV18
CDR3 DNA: TGTGCCAGCTCACCGGCCAGCCCGGCGATTAATGAAAAACTGTTTTTT
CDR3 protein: CASSPASPAINEKLFF

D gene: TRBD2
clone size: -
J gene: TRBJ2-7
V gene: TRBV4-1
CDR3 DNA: TGCGCCAGCAGCCAGGGGAGGGGACTAGTCTACGAGCAGTACTTC
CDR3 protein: CASSQGRGLVYEQYF

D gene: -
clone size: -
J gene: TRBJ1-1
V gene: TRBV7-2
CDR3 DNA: TGTGCCAGCAGCGAACAGGGATTGAACACTGAAGCTTTCTTT
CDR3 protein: CASSEQGLNTEAFF

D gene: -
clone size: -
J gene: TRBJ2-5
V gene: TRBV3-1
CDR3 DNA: TGTGCCAGCAGCCAAGAGAGACTAGGCGGGGAGACCCAGTACTTC
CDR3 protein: CASSQERLGGETQYF

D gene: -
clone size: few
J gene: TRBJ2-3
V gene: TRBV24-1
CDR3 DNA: TGTGCCACCAGTGGGGGGACCGGGGCGGTCACAGATACGCAGTATTTT
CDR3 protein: CATSGGTGAVTDTQYF

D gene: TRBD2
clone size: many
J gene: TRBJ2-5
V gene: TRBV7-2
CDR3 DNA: TGTGCCAGCAGCCGAAGCGGGGGGACCGGGGAGACCCAGTACTTC
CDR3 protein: CASSRSGGTGETQYF

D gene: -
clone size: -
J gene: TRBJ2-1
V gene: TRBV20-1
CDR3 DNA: TGCAGTGCTAGGCGGACTCCCGCCCGACTTAGATACAATGAGCAGTTCTTC
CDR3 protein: CSARRTPARLRYNEQFF

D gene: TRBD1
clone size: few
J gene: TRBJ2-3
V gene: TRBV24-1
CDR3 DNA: TGTGCCACCAGTGATACGGACAGGATCGGTCTTAATACAGATACGCAGTATTTT
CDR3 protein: CATSDTDRIGLNTDTQYF

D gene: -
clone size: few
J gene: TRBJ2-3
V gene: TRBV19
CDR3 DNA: TGTGCCAGTACCTTATCAGGGGCGGGAGTGGCAGATACGCAGTATTTT
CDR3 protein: CASTLSGAGVADTQYF

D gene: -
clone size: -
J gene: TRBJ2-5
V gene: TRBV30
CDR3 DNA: TGTGCCTGGAGTTCGGGAGAGGGGGGGATCCAAGAGACCCAGTACTTC
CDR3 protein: CAWSSGEGGIQETQYF

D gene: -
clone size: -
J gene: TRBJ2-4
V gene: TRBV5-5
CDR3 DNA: TGTGCCAGCAGCTTGTTGACAGACAAAAACATTCAGTACTTC
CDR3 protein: CASSLLTDKNIQYF

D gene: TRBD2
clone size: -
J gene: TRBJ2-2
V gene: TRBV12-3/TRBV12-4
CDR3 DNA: TGTGCCAGCAGTTTGCTAGCGGGGATGAACGGGGAGCTGTTTTTT
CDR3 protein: CASSLLAGMNGELFF

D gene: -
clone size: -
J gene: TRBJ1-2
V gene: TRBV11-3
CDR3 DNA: TGTGCCAGCAGCCAACAACAGAGATATGGCTACACCTTC
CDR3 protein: CASSQQQRYGYTF

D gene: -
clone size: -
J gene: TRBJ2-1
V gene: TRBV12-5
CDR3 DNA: TGTGCTAGTGGTTTGGCCCCCTTTTCGGGACTCGCCAATGAGCAGTTCTTC
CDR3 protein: CASGLAPFSGLANEQFF

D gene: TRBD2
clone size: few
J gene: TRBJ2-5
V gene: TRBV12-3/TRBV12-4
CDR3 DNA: TGTGCCAGCAGTTATAGCGGGGGGGCCTTGGGGACCCAGTACTTC
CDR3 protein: CASSYSGGALGTQYF

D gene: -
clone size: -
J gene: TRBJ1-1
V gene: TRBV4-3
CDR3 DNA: TGCGCCAGCAGCCAAGATCGATACGGGGGGTACACTGAAGCTTTCTTT
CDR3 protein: CASSQDRYGGYTEAFF

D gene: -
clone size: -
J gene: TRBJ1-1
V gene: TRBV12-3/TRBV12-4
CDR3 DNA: TGTGCCAGCAGTTTTTTCGTAGGGGCCATGAACACTGAAGCTTTCTTT
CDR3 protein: CASSFFVGAMNTEAFF

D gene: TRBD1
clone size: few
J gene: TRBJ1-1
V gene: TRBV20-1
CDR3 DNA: TGCAGTGCTAGAGTCGAAAGGGGGCACGCTTTCTTT
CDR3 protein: CSARVERGHAFF

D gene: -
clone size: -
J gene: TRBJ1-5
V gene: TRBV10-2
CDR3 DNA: TGCGCCAGCAGGATGGGGGAAAATAGCAATCAGCCCCAGCATTTT
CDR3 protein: CASRMGENSNQPQHF

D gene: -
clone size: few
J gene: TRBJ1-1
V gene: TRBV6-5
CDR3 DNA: TGTGCCAGCAGTTACCTACCGAGACAGGCTCGATCTGAAGCTTTCTTT
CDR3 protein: CASSYLPRQARSEAFF

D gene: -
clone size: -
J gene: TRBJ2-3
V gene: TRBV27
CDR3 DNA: TGTGCCAGCAGTTTATCAGGCGGGATCCACACAGATACGCAGTATTTT
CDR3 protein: CASSLSGGIHTDTQYF

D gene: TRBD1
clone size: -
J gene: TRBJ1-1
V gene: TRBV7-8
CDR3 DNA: TGTGCCAGCAGCTTAGTTACAGGGGCGAACACTGAAGCTTTCTTT
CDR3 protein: CASSLVTGANTEAFF

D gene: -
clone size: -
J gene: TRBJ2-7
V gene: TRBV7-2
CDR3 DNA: TGTGCCAGCAGCGGGCTTAGTAGGCAGGGGATTTCTTTCTACGAGCAGTACTTC
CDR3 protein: CASSGLSRQGISFYEQYF

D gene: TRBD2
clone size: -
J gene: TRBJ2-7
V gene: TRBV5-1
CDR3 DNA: TGCGCCAGCAGCTTCGGACTAGCGGGAGGGTCCGAGCAGTACTTC
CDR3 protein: CASSFGLAGGSEQYF

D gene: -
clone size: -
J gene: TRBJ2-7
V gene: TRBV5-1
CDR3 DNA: TGCGCCAGCAGCTTGGACAGGTTGGGGCCCTACGAGCAGTACTTC
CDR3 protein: CASSLDRLGPYEQYF